This T cell receptor (beta chain) was observed in a study of blood T cell repertoires in COVID-19. In the study overall: Sources were T cells, B-cell-depleted T cells, or PBMCs; the material itself was cDNA or gDNA.

Donors were grouped by their self-reported clinical history. Sequencing used immunoSEQ multiplex PCR; TCRdb keeps in-frame clones, though not all of them. This table has some 330,000 clones, roughly four fifths appearing once. CDR3 length: 17 amino acids. V lost 1 base and J lost 2; bases outside the gene matches: 6. CDR1 LGHDT and CDR2 YNNKEL come from the germline V gene (reference sequence). The sample was PBMCs or T cells enriched from blood (not recorded which). The receptor was derived from a woman in her fifties or sixties who had recovered from COVID-19. This sequence joins TRBV3-1 (or the pseudogene TRBV3-2) and TRBJ2-5, with TRBD2 matching over 11 bases. Written as DNA, the CDR3 is TGTGCCAGCAGCCAAGGACTAGCGGGGACCCCTCAAGAGACCCAGTACTTC. Amino acid sequence: CASSQGLAGTPQETQYF.